The 17 T cell receptor beta chains below come from one sample, sequenced in a study of cytotoxic CD8 clonotypes in ibrutinib-treated CLL. Assay: immunoSEQ multiplex PCR; the TCRdb copy retains only in-frame clones and omits some. The data contain about 68,000 clones, 68% of them singletons. This specimen was PBMCs, taken after 12 months of ibrutinib treatment. Source of these receptors: a human donor with chronic lymphocytic leukemia.

This clone was recorded a few times. The J gene is TRBJ1-6, the V gene TRBV30; the D is unclear. Trimming left V 3 bases short and J 5 bases short, with 11 bases between. The CDR3 has 14 residues. Germline values: CDR1 GTSNPN, CDR2 SVGIG (reference sequence). This CDR3 is CAWRAGLDNSPLHF. The CDR3 DNA reads as TGTGCCTGGAGGGCCGGGCTCGATAATTCACCCCTCCACTTT.

The gene calls are TRBV2 and TRBJ2-7, with D tentatively TRBD2 (6 bases). The ends were cut back, 7 bases at V and 11 bases at J, with 24 bases in the middle. The germline V gene has CDR1 SNHLY and CDR2 FYNNEI. This CDR3 is 14 amino acids long. CDR3 sequence reads: CASTRTEGPRLKYF. The CDR3, as DNA: TGTGCCAGCACCCGAACGGAGGGTCCACGGCTAAAGTACTTC.

The genes are TRBV5-4 and TRBJ1-6; D is perhaps TRBD1 (5 bases). The CDR3 spans 16 residues. Trimming stripped 4 bases from V and 9 bases from J, with 20 bases between. The germline V gene encodes CDR1 SGHNT and CDR2 YYREEE (reference sequence). Written as DNA, the CDR3 is TGTGCCAGCAGCCCAGGGACGTCAACAACAACTTCACCCCTCCACTTT. Its protein is CASSPGTSTTTSPLHF.

The rearrangement joins TRBV6-6 to TRBJ1-1; D unresolved. V was clipped by 6 bases and J by 4 bases, with 18 bases between them. This CDR3 has 15 amino acids. In germline, CDR1 is MNHNY, CDR2 SVGAGI (reference sequence). In DNA form, the CDR3 reads TGTGCCAGCAGGATGACAACCGGTGGGAGCACTGAAGCTTTCTTT. It encodes CASRMTTGGSTEAFF.

The chain links TRBV5-4 to TRBJ2-1, with TRBD2 identical over 10 bases. V lost 4 bases, J lost 15 bases, and 13 bases stayed unmatched. There are 14 residues in the CDR3. Per germline, CDR1 SGHNT and CDR2 YYREEE (reference sequence). CDR3 DNA: TGTGCCAGCAGCGGGAGCGGGGGGGCCGGTAGAAGGTTCTTC. Amino acids: CASSGSGGAGRRFF.

This clone was counted only a few times. The rearrangement links TRBV6-1 to TRBJ2-7, with D perhaps TRBD2 (6 bases). With 5 bases removed from V and 12 bases from J, the gap between germline ends came to 20 bases. CDR1 and CDR2 (germline): MNHNS, SASEGT. The CDR3 has 13 residues. The CDR3 spells CASSTRDWAVLYF. The CDR3 DNA follows: TGTGCCAGCAGTACACGGGACTGGGCCGTGCTGTACTTC.

This rearrangement joins TRBV5-1 to TRBJ1-6; 7 nucleotides agree with TRBD1. The ends lost 2 bases at V and 7 bases at J; junction bases unmatched: 6. This CDR3 has 15 amino acids. Germline values: CDR1 SGHRS, CDR2 YFSETQ. The DNA for the CDR3 is TGCGCCAGCAGCTTTGACCGGGACAGAAATTCACCCCTCCACTTT. It is translated as CASSFDRDRNSPLHF.

The gene calls are TRBV18 and TRBJ2-4, with 9 bases aligning to TRBD1. The CDR3 consists of 18 residues. V was pared by 0 bases and J by 0 bases, with 6 bases of the junction left unmatched. Per the germline V gene, CDR1 is KGHSH and CDR2 is LQKENI. CDR3 DNA: TGTGCCAGCTCACCACCCAGAGGACAGGGGATAGCCAAAAACATTCAGTACTTC. It translates to CASSPPRGQGIAKNIQYF.

The rearrangement links TRBV11-2 to TRBJ1-1; D gene ambiguous. The length of the CDR3 is 14 residues. Trimming pared 10 bases from V and 4 bases from J, leaving 19 bases between. CDR1 and CDR2 from the germline V gene are SGHAT and FQNNGV. CDR3 coding DNA: TGTGCCACTCCACCGATCGGGCAGCCCACTGAAGCTTTCTTT. Protein sequence: CATPPIGQPTEAFF. Variable domain in full (rest from reference TRBV11-2 and TRBJ1-1): EAGVAQSPRYKIIEKRQSVAFWCNPISGHATLYWYQQILGQGPKLLIQFQNNGVVDDSQLPKDRFSAERLKGVDSTLKIQPAKLEDSAVYLCATPPIGQPTEAFFGQGTRLTVV.

This sequence joins TRBV7-6 and TRBJ1-1; no clear D gene. The CDR3 is 15 amino acids. V was trimmed by 5 bases and J by 2 bases, leaving 15 bases between them. Germline CDR1 reads SGHVS; CDR2 reads FNYEAQ. The CDR3 nucleotides are TGTGCCAGCAGCCCCGGGTATTGGGAAAACACTGAAGCTTTCTTT. Residues: CASSPGYWENTEAFF.

This chain uses TRBV6-1 with TRBJ2-7; D not resolved. CDR1 and CDR2 (germline): MNHNS, SASEGT. V dropped 2 bases and J dropped 7 bases, with 9 bases sitting between them. This CDR3 has 12 amino acids. As DNA, the CDR3 is TGTGCCAGCAGTGAAATGGGTCTGGAGCAGTACTTC. This codes for CASSEMGLEQYF.

This clone was counted between two and nine times. This rearrangement joins TRBV10-3 to TRBJ1-1; D perhaps matches TRBD1 (5 bases). This CDR3 region has 15 residues. V was shortened by 5 bases and J by 3 bases, with 16 bases between the two germline ends. CDR1 and CDR2 (germline): ENHRY, SYGVKD. The chain's CDR3 is CAISHTGPMDTEAFF. The CDR3 nucleotides read TGTGCCATCAGTCATACGGGACCCATGGACACTGAAGCTTTCTTT.

The rearrangement uses TRBV18 and TRBJ2-7; a possible D gene is TRBD2 (6 bases). The CDR3 extends over 13 amino acids. The V end was cut by 1 base, the J end by 8 bases, with 12 bases between. Germline lookup yields CDR1 KGHSH and CDR2 LQKENI. The CDR3 nucleotides read TGTGCCAGCTCACCACTTGGAGGGTTCAAGCAGTACTTC. As protein: CASSPLGGFKQYF.

The rearrangement links TRBV6-6 to TRBJ2-1; 11 bases fit TRBD2. After removal of 2 bases from V and 7 bases from J, the junction contained 4 bases not matched to a gene. Germline lookup yields CDR1 MNHNY and CDR2 SVGAGI (reference sequence). The CDR3 runs 15 residues. The CDR3 bases are TGTGCCAGCAGTTACATAGCGGGGGGGCGGAATGAGCAGTTCTTC. This codes for CASSYIAGGRNEQFF.

The chain combines TRBV6-4 with TRBJ1-4, with D unresolved. This CDR3 is built from 17 residues. The ends were cut back, 0 bases at V and 7 bases at J, with 18 bases in the middle. The germline gives CDR1 MRHNA, CDR2 SNTAGT. The CDR3 spells CASSDSMGMECVEKLFF. CDR3 DNA sequence: TGTGCCAGCAGTGACTCGATGGGGATGGAATGCGTTGAAAAACTGTTTTTT.

The J gene is TRBJ1-4, the V gene TRBV5-4; TRBD1 matches at 7 bases. Unmatched junction bases numbered 5, after V lost 4 bases and J lost 2 bases. The germline V gene encodes CDR1 SGHNT and CDR2 YYREEE (reference sequence). This CDR3 has 15 residues. In DNA form, the CDR3 reads TGTGCCAGCAGCCGAGAGGGGGCCACTAATGAAAAACTGTTTTTT. This encodes CASSREGATNEKLFF. The full variable domain, with the rest looked up from reference TRBV5-4 and TRBJ1-4, is ETGVTQSPTHLIKTRGQQVTLRCSSQSGHNTVSWYQQALGQGPQFIFQYYREEENGRGNFPPRFSGLQFPNYSSELNVNALELDDSALYLCASSREGATNEKLFFGSGTQLSVL.

In DNA, the CDR3 is TGTGCCAGCAGCTTGGCGCTCGGGGAGACCCAGTACTTC. It specifies CASSLALGETQYF. The rearrangement links TRBV5-4 to TRBJ2-5; D gene unclear. The V gene's germline CDR1 is SGHNT and CDR2 YYREEE (reference sequence). The CDR3 runs 13 residues. V dropped 0 bases and J dropped 5 bases, with 8 bases sitting between them.